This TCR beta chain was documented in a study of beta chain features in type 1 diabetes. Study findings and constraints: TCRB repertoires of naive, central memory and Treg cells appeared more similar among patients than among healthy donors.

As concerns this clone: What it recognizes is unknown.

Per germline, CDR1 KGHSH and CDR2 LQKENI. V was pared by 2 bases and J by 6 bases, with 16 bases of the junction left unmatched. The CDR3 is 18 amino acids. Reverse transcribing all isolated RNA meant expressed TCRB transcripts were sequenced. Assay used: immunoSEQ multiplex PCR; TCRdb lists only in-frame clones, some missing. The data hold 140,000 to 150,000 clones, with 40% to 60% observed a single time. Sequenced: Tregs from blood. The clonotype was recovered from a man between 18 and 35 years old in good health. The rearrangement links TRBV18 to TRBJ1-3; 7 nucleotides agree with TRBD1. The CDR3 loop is CASSPVVGTAFRKNTIYF. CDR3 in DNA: TGTGCCAGCTCACCAGTTGTCGGGACAGCGTTTCGTAAAAACACCATATATTTT.